One and the same sample provided the 12 T cell receptor beta chains below, sequenced in a study of T cell responses to AZD1222 COVID-19 vaccine. Libraries were prepared by immunoSEQ multiplex PCR; TCRdb keeps only in-frame clonotypes and omits some of them. This table holds under 150,000 clones, about 90% found once. The sample consisted of peripheral blood, taken on day 0 of AZD1222 vaccination. All receptors come from an adult in good health.

The chain links TRBV10-3 to TRBJ1-2; TRBD1 matches 10 bases. Germline V gives CDR1 ENHRY, CDR2 SYGVKD. V dropped 8 bases and J dropped 0; count of bases not matched to a gene: 15. The CDR3 covers 18 residues. The CDR3 region has the DNA TGTGCCATCGCGTGGAATCCCGGGACAGGGGAGTCTAACTATGGCTACACCTTC. Translating it yields CAIAWNPGTGESNYGYTF.

Regarding this clone: Within the sample, other DNA sequences also encode this same CDR3. The chain couples TRBV3-1 (or the pseudogene TRBV3-2) to TRBJ1-4, with D possibly matching TRBD1 (6 bases). The CDR3 contains 13 residues. Germline CDR1 reads LGHDT; CDR2 reads YNNKEL (reference sequence). V lost 6 bases to trimming and J lost 8 bases, with 13 bases between them. The CDR3 loop is CASSLRGGEKLFF. In nucleotides, the CDR3 is TGTGCCAGCAGTTTGCGGGGGGGCGAAAAACTGTTTTTT.

The V and J genes are TRBV5-1 and TRBJ1-4; 9 nucleotides match TRBD1. The CDR3 totals 17 residues. Looked up from germline, CDR1 is SGHRS and CDR2 is YFSETQ. Trimming cost V 8 bases and J 3 bases; bases outside gene matches: 14. For the CDR3, the DNA is TGCGCCAGGGGTTACTGGGACAGGGACGTATCTAATGAAAAACTGTTTTTT. It translates to CARGYWDRDVSNEKLFF.

The chain couples TRBV3-1 (or the pseudogene TRBV3-2) to TRBJ1-2; no definite D call. Trimming left V 3 bases short and J 8 bases short, with 10 bases between. Germline V gene data show CDR1 as LGHDT and CDR2 as YNNKEL (reference sequence). This CDR3 comprises 12 residues. In DNA form, the CDR3 reads TGTGCCAGCAGCCAGGTCGCGAGGGGCTACACCTTC. It is translated as CASSQVARGYTF.

The chain carries TRBV6-1 and TRBJ1-2, with D uncertain. Germline V gene data show CDR1 as MNHNS and CDR2 as SASEGT. V was clipped by 1 base and J by 1 base, with 10 bases between them. This CDR3 is 15 amino acids long. CDR3 in amino acids: CASSEVRAVNYGYTF. The CDR3 region has the DNA TGTGCCAGCAGTGAAGTCCGGGCGGTTAACTATGGCTACACCTTC.

This chain connects TRBV11-1 to TRBJ2-3; no clear D gene. This CDR3 contains 13 residues. V gave up 5 bases and J gave up 4 bases, with 10 bases separating them. CDR1 SGHAT and CDR2 FQDESV come from the germline V gene (reference sequence). The DNA for the CDR3 is TGTGCCAGCAGCCCGCAGTTTTCAGATACGCAGTATTTT. Protein sequence: CASSPQFSDTQYF.

V and J are TRBV7-2 and TRBJ1-2, with 7 bases lining up with TRBD1. V shed 5 bases and J 8 bases; nucleotides not matched to a gene: 14. CDR3 length equals 15 residues. The germline CDR1 and CDR2 sequences are SGHTA and FQGNSA. CDR3 residues: CASSKGGGLGEGYTF. The DNA for the CDR3 is TGTGCCAGCAGCAAAGGAGGGGGCCTCGGAGAAGGCTACACCTTC.

The chain has TRBV28 and TRBJ1-2; the D gene is possibly TRBD1 (5 bases). This CDR3 spans 14 amino acids. V lost 5 bases and J 8 bases, leaving 18 bases between the germline ends. Per germline, CDR1 MDHEN and CDR2 SYDVKM. The CDR3: CASSTSGTTRGYTF. The DNA of the CDR3 is TGTGCCAGCAGTACCTCGGGGACCACCCGAGGCTACACCTTC.

The rearrangement joins TRBV9 to TRBJ2-2, with D maybe TRBD1 (6 bases). The germline CDR1 and CDR2 sequences are SGDLS and YYNGEE. This CDR3 has 15 amino acids. V was cut by 0 bases and J by 1 base, with 7 bases left in between. The CDR3 DNA reads as TGTGCCAGCAGCGTAGCGGGACAGAACACCGGGGAGCTGTTTTTT. Translated, it gives CASSVAGQNTGELFF.

V and J are TRBV6-6 and TRBJ2-7, with TRBD1 as a possible D gene (5 bases). The CDR3 consists of 17 residues. Germline V CDR1 and CDR2: MNHNY, SVGAGI (reference sequence). Trimming cost V 5 bases and J 0 bases, with 20 bases left between them. CDR3 loop: CASSRLNAGLGSYEQYF. The CDR3 DNA reads as TGTGCCAGCAGTCGCCTTAATGCAGGGTTGGGCTCCTACGAGCAGTACTTC.

The rearrangement joins TRBV5-1 to TRBJ1-3; 7 bases are shared with TRBD1. CDR3 length: 16 residues. Germline-derived CDR1 and CDR2 are SGHRS and YFSETQ. Trimming removed 2 bases from V and 1 base from J; junction bases left unmatched: 6. The CDR3 spells CASSFGPGGSGNTIYF. In DNA form, the CDR3 reads TGCGCCAGCAGCTTCGGTCCAGGGGGTTCTGGAAACACCATATATTTT.

V is TRBV28 and J is TRBJ2-2; 10 nucleotides align to TRBD2. There are 17 residues in the CDR3. V was clipped by 2 bases and J by 4 bases; unmatched bases: 7. Per the germline V gene, CDR1 is MDHEN and CDR2 is SYDVKM. The CDR3 DNA sequence: TGTGCCAGCAGTTTAAAGCGGGGGGGCCGGGGCACCGGGGAGCTGTTTTTT. Its protein is CASSLKRGGRGTGELFF. Using reference TRBV28 and TRBJ2-2 for the parts outside the CDR3, the full variable domain is DVKVTQSSRYLVKRTGEKVFLECVQDMDHENMFWYRQDPGLGLRLIYFSYDVKMKEKGDIPEGYSVSREKKERFSLILESASTNQTSMYLCASSLKRGGRGTGELFFGEGSRLTVL.